These 22 T cell receptor beta chains originate from one sample sequenced in a study of blood T cell repertoires in COVID-19. Some clones are missing from TCRdb's copy, which holds only in-frame ones; the method was immunoSEQ multiplex PCR. Here the sample spans 130,000 or so clones, about 86% being singletons. Sequencing input: PBMCs or T cells enriched from blood (not recorded which). Receptors originate from a man aged 40-55 years with acute COVID-19.

The CDR3 nucleotides read TGTGCCAGCAGCTCCGGGACAGATTTCACAGATACGCAGTATTTT. Translated: CASSSGTDFTDTQYF. The chain is built from TRBV28 and TRBJ2-3; 7 nucleotides line up with TRBD1. Germline trimming cut 6 bases from V and 2 bases from J; bases unmatched to any gene: 8. Germline loops: CDR1 MDHEN, CDR2 SYDVKM. The CDR3 covers 15 residues.

This clone was observed once. This chain connects TRBV29-1 to TRBJ1-1, with 8 bases fitting TRBD1. There are 12 residues in the CDR3. V lost 4 bases to trimming and J lost 10 bases; unmatched junction nucleotides: 8. Germline assignment: CDR1 SQVTM and CDR2 ANQGSEA. CDR3 loop: CSVAQGEAGAFF. Here the CDR3 DNA reads TGCAGCGTTGCACAGGGGGAGGCAGGAGCTTTCTTT.

The chain links TRBV11-3 to TRBJ2-1; the match to TRBD2 covers 12 bases. Germline CDR1 reads SGHNT; CDR2 reads YENEEA. The CDR3 loop spans 15 amino acids. V trimming: 5 bases; J trimming: 8 bases; junction bases outside the gene matches: 7. The chain's CDR3 is CASSPRTSGIDEQFF. CDR3 bases: TGTGCCAGCAGCCCGCGGACTAGCGGGATCGATGAGCAGTTCTTC.

As DNA, the CDR3 is TGTGCCAGCAGCTTGGGTCGAAGCGGGGGGGCCAATGAGCAGTTCTTC. Protein sequence: CASSLGRSGGANEQFF. The chain carries TRBV7-3 and TRBJ2-1, with 10 bases that match TRBD2. Unmatched junction bases numbered 8, after V lost 3 bases and J lost 6 bases. CDR1 and CDR2 from the germline V gene are SGHTA and FQGTGA. This CDR3 is built from 16 residues.

The CDR3 DNA sequence: TGTGCCAGCAGTTTGGCTCCCGGGGTCCACGGCTACACCTTC. This encodes CASSLAPGVHGYTF. J is TRBJ1-2 and V is TRBV28, with no clear D. Germline V CDR1 and CDR2: MDHEN, SYDVKM. Between the trimmed V and J ends, which lost 3 bases and 8 bases, there was a span of 16 bases. The CDR3 is 14 residues long.

V is TRBV7-9 and J is TRBJ1-6; the D gene is possibly TRBD1 (6 bases). The V gene lost 5 bases and the J gene lost 10 bases, with 15 bases spanning the gap. Germline V lookup: CDR1 SEHNR, CDR2 FQNEAQ (reference sequence). This CDR3 is built from 14 residues. Here the CDR3 DNA reads TGTGCCAGCAGCCCAGGGACATCGGGCTCACCCCTCCACTTT. Its translation is CASSPGTSGSPLHF. The full variable domain, rest sourced from reference TRBV7-9 and TRBJ1-6, is DTGVSQNPRHKITKRGQNVTFRCDPISEHNRLYWYRQTLGQGPEFLTYFQNEAQLEKSRLLSDRFSAERPKGSFSTLEIQRTEQGDSAMYLCASSPGTSGSPLHFGNGTRLTVT.

The chain uses TRBV7-2 and TRBJ2-7, with 7 bases lining up with TRBD2. Germline V gives CDR1 SGHTA, CDR2 FQGNSA. The CDR3 has 14 residues. The J segment lost 3 bases and the V segment lost 1 base, leaving 3 bases of the junction unmatched. CDR3 amino acids: CASSLVGGGYEQYF. CDR3 in DNA: TGTGCCAGCAGCTTAGTGGGCGGGGGCTACGAGCAGTACTTC.

The chain is built from TRBV5-1 and TRBJ1-1; tentative D call: TRBD1 (5 bases). The germline V gene has CDR1 SGHRS and CDR2 YFSETQ. There are 13 residues in the CDR3. With 4 bases removed from V and 4 bases from J, the gap between germline ends came to 11 bases. The CDR3 DNA is TGCGCCAGCAGCATCCAGGGAGGCACTGAAGCTTTCTTT. This gives the protein CASSIQGGTEAFF.

V usage is TRBV30 and J usage is TRBJ1-4, with a weak D call TRBD1 (5 bases). The CDR3 runs to 12 residues. CDR1 and CDR2 from the germline V gene are GTSNPN and SVGIG (reference sequence). CDR3 amino acids: CAAKGKGEKLFF. In DNA, the CDR3 is TGTGCTGCTAAGGGGAAGGGCGAAAAACTGTTTTTT.

The chain couples TRBV3-1 (or the pseudogene TRBV3-2) to TRBJ1-3; no clear D gene. V was trimmed by 1 base and J by 0 bases, leaving 4 bases between them. The CDR3 is 14 residues long. From germline, CDR1 is LGHDT and CDR2 YNNKEL (reference sequence). CDR3 protein: CASSQAISGNTIYF. The CDR3 region has the DNA TGTGCCAGCAGCCAAGCTATCTCTGGAAACACCATATATTTT.

Worth noting for this clone: Other DNA sequences from this sample encode an identical CDR3 as well. The rearrangement uses TRBV9 and TRBJ1-5, with 9 bases identical to TRBD1. The germline V gene has CDR1 SGDLS and CDR2 YYNGEE. The CDR3 has 15 residues. V dropped 1 base and J dropped 5; count of bases not matched to a gene: 4. CDR3 nucleotide sequence: TGTGCCAGCAGCGTAACAGGGGGCACCCATCAGCCCCAGCATTTT. Protein sequence: CASSVTGGTHQPQHF.

The chain has TRBV18 and TRBJ1-2; 7 nucleotides line up with TRBD1. The length of the CDR3 is 13 residues. Germline values: CDR1 KGHSH, CDR2 LQKENI. V lost 3 bases and J lost 4; bases outside the gene matches: 2. In DNA form, the CDR3 reads TGTGCCAGCTCACCCGACAGGGCCTATGGCTACACCTTC. Its protein is CASSPDRAYGYTF.

This clone was observed a handful of times. The chain joins TRBV5-1 to TRBJ2-5, with 11 bases fitting TRBD1. The CDR3 length is 15 residues. V dropped 6 bases and J dropped 5; count of bases not matched to a gene: 9. Germline lookup yields CDR1 SGHRS and CDR2 YFSETQ. Here the CDR3 reads CASKTGDRGIETQYF. CDR3 DNA sequence: TGCGCCAGCAAAACAGGGGACAGGGGGATCGAGACCCAGTACTTC.

The V call is TRBV5-1, the J call TRBJ1-1; TRBD1 aligns across 9 bases. This CDR3 contains 16 residues. V was clipped by 4 bases and J by 3 bases; unmatched bases: 10. CDR1 is SGHRS, CDR2 YFSETQ, per germline. CDR3 bases: TGCGCCAGCAGCCATGGGACAGGGAGGATTTACACTGAAGCTTTCTTT. Residues: CASSHGTGRIYTEAFF.

The V and J genes are TRBV9 and TRBJ1-3; TRBD1 might be the D (5 bases). V was pared by 1 base and J by 0 bases, with 8 bases between. CDR3 size: 15 residues. The germline CDR1 and CDR2 sequences are SGDLS and YYNGEE. Here the CDR3 DNA reads TGTGCCAGCAGCGTACAGGGTAGCTCTGGAAACACCATATATTTT. This codes for CASSVQGSSGNTIYF.

V usage is TRBV10-3 and J usage is TRBJ2-4, with D maybe TRBD2 (7 bases). This CDR3 spans 15 amino acids. Germline V CDR1 and CDR2: ENHRY, SYGVKD. Trimming took off 3 bases at V and 3 bases at J, with 12 bases between the two ends. The CDR3 loop reads CAISEAGEGKNIQYF. The DNA for the CDR3 is TGTGCCATCAGTGAAGCAGGGGAGGGCAAAAACATTCAGTACTTC.

This rearrangement joins TRBV18 to TRBJ1-4, with D unclear. The V gene's germline CDR1 is KGHSH and CDR2 LQKENI. V was cut by 4 bases and J by 5 bases, with 14 bases left in between. CDR3 length: 15 residues. The CDR3 sequence is CASSQARTGNEKLFF. CDR3 coding DNA: TGTGCCAGCTCACAAGCCCGGACGGGAAATGAAAAACTGTTTTTT.

This clone was counted between two and nine times. V is TRBV6-2 or TRBV6-3 and J is TRBJ2-7; D may be TRBD2 (5 bases). The CDR3 length is 14 residues. CDR1 is MNHEY and CDR2 is SVGEGT in the germline V gene. The V end lost 5 bases, the J end lost 0 bases, and 11 bases lay between the germline ends. The DNA of the CDR3 is TGTGCCAGCAGTAAAAGGACTCTCTCCTACGAGCAGTACTTC. Amino acid sequence: CASSKRTLSYEQYF.

J is TRBJ1-1 and V is TRBV19, with D possibly TRBD1 on 5 matching bases. This CDR3 is 14 amino acids long. Trimming pared 7 bases from V and 8 bases from J, leaving 20 bases between. CDR1 is LNHDA and CDR2 is SQIVND in the germline V gene (reference sequence). CDR3 residues: CASIPGGAALEAFF. The CDR3 DNA reads as TGTGCCAGTATCCCCGGAGGGGCCGCCCTGGAAGCTTTCTTT.

The chain employs TRBV14 and TRBJ2-7; D not resolved. The CDR3 contains 15 residues. The ends were cut back, 1 base at V and 5 bases at J, with 15 bases in the middle. CDR1 is SGHDN and CDR2 is FVKESK in the germline V gene. This CDR3 reads CASSQGWYGTHEQYF. The CDR3 coding sequence is TGTGCCAGCAGCCAAGGATGGTATGGCACCCACGAGCAGTACTTC.

The rearrangement links TRBV7-3 to TRBJ1-1; 9 positions match TRBD1. This CDR3 spans 15 amino acids. Trimming took 5 bases from V and 1 from J; bases not matched to a gene: 5. Per germline, CDR1 SGHTA and CDR2 FQGTGA. The CDR3 region has the DNA TGTGCCAGCAGCCCGAAGACAGGGGGGAACACTGAAGCTTTCTTT. This gives the protein CASSPKTGGNTEAFF.

J is TRBJ2-2 and V is TRBV5-6, with a weak D call TRBD2 (5 bases). The CDR3 is made up of 15 amino acids. Germline CDR1 and CDR2: SGHDT and YYEEEE. Trimming removed 2 bases at V and 1 base at J, with 9 bases between. The CDR3 loop reads CASSLGGLNTGELFF. In DNA, the CDR3 is TGTGCCAGCAGCTTAGGCGGGTTGAACACCGGGGAGCTGTTTTTT.